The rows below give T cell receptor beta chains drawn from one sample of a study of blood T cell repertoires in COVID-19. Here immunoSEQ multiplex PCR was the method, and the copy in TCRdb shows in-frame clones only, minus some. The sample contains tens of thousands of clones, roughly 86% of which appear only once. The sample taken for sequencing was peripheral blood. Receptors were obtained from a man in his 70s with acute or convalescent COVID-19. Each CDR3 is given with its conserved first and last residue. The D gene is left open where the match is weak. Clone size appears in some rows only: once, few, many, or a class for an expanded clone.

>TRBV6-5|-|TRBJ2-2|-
CASSPQGIGELFF
TGTGCCAGCAGCCCCCAGGGGATCGGGGAGCTGTTTTTT
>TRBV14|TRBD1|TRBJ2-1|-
CASSQGPGTGKFF
TGTGCCAGCAGCCAAGGCCCCGGGACAGGGAAGTTCTTC
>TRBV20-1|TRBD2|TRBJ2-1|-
CSASSGRAGNEQFF
TGCAGTGCTAGTAGCGGGAGGGCGGGGAATGAGCAGTTCTTC
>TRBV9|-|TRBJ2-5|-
CASSSGGTDETQYF
TGTGCCAGCAGCTCTGGGGGGACAGATGAGACCCAGTACTTC
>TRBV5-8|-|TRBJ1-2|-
CASSFVQGNVYGYTF
TGTGCCAGCAGCTTTGTCCAGGGAAATGTCTATGGCTACACCTTT
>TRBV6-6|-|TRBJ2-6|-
CASSYGGLGANVLTF
TGTGCCAGCAGTTACGGGGGACTTGGGGCCAACGTCCTGACTTTC
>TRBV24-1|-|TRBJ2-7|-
CATSGAGTIHEQYF
TGTGCCACCAGTGGTGCAGGGACAATCCACGAGCAGTACTTC
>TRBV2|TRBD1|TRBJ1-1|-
CASSRPTGVRIEAFF
TGTGCCAGCTCGAGACCTACAGGGGTGAGAATCGAAGCTTTCTTT
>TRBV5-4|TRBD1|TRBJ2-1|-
CASSLGQGTYNEQFF
TGTGCCAGCAGCTTGGGACAGGGGACATACAATGAGCAGTTCTTC
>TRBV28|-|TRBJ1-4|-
CASSFTPPRAEKLFF
TGTGCCAGCAGCTTTACTCCGCCGCGGGCGGAAAAACTGTTTTTT
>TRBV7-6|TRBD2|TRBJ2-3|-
CASSYGLAGRTDTQYF
TGTGCCAGCAGCTACGGACTAGCGGGACGCACAGATACGCAGTATTTT
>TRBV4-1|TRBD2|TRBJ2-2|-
CASSPERGAPGELFF
TGCGCCAGCAGCCCTGAGCGGGGGGCGCCCGGGGAGCTGTTTTTT
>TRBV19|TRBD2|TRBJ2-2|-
CASSPGAGLTGELFF
TGTGCCAGTAGCCCCGGAGCGGGATTGACCGGGGAGCTGTTTTTT
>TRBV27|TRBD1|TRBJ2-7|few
CASSYDRGAEQYF
TGTGCCAGCAGTTACGACAGGGGAGCCGAGCAGTACTTC
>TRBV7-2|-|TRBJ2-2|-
CASSSYMNTGELFF
TGTGCCAGCAGCTCCTATATGAACACCGGGGAGCTGTTTTTT
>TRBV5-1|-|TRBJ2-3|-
CASSVNTDTQYF
TGCGCCAGCTCGGTAAACACAGATACGCAGTATTTT
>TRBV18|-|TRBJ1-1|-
CASSPRQSEAFF
TGTGCCAGCTCACCTAGACAATCTGAAGCTTTCTTT
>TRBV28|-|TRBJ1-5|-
CASSPQAGDRNQPQHF
TGTGCCAGCAGTCCCCAAGCAGGGGATCGCAATCAGCCCCAGCATTTT
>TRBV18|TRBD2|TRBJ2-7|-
CASSPGGGTEQYF
TGTGCCAGCTCACCAGGGGGGGGTACCGAGCAGTACTTC
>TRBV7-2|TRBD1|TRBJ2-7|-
CASSLTGAPSYEQYF
TGTGCCAGCAGCTTAACAGGGGCCCCCTCCTACGAGCAGTACTTC
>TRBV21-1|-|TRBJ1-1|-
CASSGPPGEGGTEAFF
TGTGCCAGCAGCGGGCCCCCCGGGGAGGGGGGCACTGAAGCTTTCTTT
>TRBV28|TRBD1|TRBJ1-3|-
CASSLVGQGHTIYF
TGTGCCAGCAGTTTAGTGGGACAGGGGCACACCATATATTTT
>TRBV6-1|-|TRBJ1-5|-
CASSEAGASNQPQHF
TGTGCCAGCAGTGAAGCCGGAGCTAGCAATCAGCCCCAGCATTTT
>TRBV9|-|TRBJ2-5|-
CASSAPTEETQYF
TGTGCCAGCAGCGCCCCGACAGAAGAGACCCAGTACTTC